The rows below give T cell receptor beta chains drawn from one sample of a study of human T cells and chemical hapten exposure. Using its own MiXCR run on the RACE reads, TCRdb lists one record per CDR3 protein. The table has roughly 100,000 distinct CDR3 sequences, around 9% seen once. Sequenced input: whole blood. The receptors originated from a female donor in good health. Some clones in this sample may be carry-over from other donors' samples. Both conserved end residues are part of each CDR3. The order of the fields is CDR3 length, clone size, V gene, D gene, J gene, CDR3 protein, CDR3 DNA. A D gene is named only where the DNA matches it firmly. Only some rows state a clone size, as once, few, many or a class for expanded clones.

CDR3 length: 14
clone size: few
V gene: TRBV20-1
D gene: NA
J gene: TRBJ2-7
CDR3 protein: CSARDESSSYEQYF
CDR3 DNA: TGCAGTGCTAGAGATGAGTCTAGCTCCTACGAGCAGTACTTC

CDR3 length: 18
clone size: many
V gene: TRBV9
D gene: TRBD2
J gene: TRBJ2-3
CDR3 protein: CASSVEAGLAGGSDTQYF
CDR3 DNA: TGTGCCAGCAGCGTAGAGGCGGGACTAGCGGGAGGATCAGATACGCAGTATTTT

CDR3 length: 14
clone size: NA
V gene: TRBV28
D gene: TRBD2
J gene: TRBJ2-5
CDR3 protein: CASNRMGGEETQYF
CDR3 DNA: TGTGCCAGCAACCGGATGGGGGGGGAAGAGACCCAGTACTTC

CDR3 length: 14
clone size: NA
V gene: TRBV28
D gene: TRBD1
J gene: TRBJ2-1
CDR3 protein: CASSPGQGVDEQFF
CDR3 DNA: TGTGCCAGCAGTCCGGGACAGGGCGTGGATGAGCAGTTCTTC

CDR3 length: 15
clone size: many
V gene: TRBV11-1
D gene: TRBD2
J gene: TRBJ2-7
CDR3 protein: CASSDTSAYSYEQYF
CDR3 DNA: TGTGCCAGCAGCGATACTAGCGCCTACAGTTACGAGCAGTACTTC

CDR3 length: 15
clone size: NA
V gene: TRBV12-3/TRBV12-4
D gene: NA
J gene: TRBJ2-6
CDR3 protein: CASSLLASGANVLTF
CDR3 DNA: TGTGCCAGCAGTTTACTAGCGTCAGGGGCCAACGTCCTGACTTTC

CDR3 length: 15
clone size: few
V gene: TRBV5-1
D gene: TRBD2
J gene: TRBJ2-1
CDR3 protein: CASRAGTSGSDEQFF
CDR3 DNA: TGCGCCAGCCGAGCCGGGACTAGCGGGAGTGATGAGCAGTTCTTC

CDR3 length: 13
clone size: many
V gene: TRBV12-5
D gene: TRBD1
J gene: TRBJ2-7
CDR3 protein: CASGERTGGEQYF
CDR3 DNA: TGTGCTAGCGGAGAACGTACAGGGGGAGAGCAGTACTTC

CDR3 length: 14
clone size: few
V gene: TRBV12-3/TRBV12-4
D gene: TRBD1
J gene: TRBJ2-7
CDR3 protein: CASSRRDRTYEQYF
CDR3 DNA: TGTGCCAGCAGTCGCCGGGACAGGACCTACGAGCAGTACTTC

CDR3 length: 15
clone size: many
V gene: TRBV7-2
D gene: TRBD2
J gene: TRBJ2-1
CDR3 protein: CASSFGGVRGDEQFF
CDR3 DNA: TGTGCCAGCAGCTTTGGGGGGGTCCGAGGCGATGAGCAGTTCTTC

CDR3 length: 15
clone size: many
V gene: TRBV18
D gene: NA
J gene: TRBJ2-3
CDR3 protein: CASSPGGNGADTQYF
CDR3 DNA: TGTGCCAGCTCACCAGGCGGGAACGGTGCAGATACGCAGTATTTT

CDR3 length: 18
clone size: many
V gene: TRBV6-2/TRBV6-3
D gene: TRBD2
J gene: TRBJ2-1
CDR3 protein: CASSYSHIAGVPYNEQFF
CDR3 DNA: TGTGCCAGCAGTTACTCCCACATCGCGGGAGTCCCCTACAATGAGCAGTTCTTC

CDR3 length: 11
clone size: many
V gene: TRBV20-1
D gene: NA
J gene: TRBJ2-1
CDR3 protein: CSASSDLPQFF
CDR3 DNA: TGCAGTGCTTCCTCGGACTTGCCGCAGTTCTTC

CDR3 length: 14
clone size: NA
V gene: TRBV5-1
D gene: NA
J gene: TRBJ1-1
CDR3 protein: CASSPMEAGTEAFF
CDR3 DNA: TGCGCCAGCAGCCCAATGGAAGCCGGCACTGAAGCTTTCTTT

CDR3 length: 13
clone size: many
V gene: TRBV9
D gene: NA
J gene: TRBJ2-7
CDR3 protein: CASSVVGGAEQYF
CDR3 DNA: TGTGCCAGCAGCGTAGTCGGGGGAGCCGAGCAGTACTTC

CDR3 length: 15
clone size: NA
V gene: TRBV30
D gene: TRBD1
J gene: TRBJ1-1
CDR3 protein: CAWRISGQGDTEAFF
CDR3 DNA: TGTGCCTGGAGGATCAGTGGACAGGGGGACACTGAAGCTTTCTTT

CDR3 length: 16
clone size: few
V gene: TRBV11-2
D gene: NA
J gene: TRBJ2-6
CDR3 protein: CASSPDGFAGANVLTF
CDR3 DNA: TGTGCCAGCAGCCCAGATGGATTCGCTGGGGCCAACGTCCTGACTTTC

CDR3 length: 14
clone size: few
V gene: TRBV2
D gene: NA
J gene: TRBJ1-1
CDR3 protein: CASSRHLSDTEAFF
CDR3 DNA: TGTGCCAGCAGTCGACACCTTTCGGACACTGAAGCTTTCTTT

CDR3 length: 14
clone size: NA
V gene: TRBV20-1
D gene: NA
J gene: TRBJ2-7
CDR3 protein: CSASDSSFSYEQYF
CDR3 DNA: TGCAGTGCATCGGACTCGTCCTTCTCCTACGAGCAGTACTTC

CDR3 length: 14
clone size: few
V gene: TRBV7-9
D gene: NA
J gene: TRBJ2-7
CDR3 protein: CASSSPGHSYEQYF
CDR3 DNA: TGTGCCAGCAGTTCGCCGGGCCACAGCTACGAGCAGTACTTC

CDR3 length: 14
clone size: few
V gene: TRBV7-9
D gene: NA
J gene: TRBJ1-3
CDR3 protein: CASSSAGSGNTIYF
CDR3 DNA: TGTGCCAGCAGCTCCGCGGGATCTGGAAACACCATATATTTT

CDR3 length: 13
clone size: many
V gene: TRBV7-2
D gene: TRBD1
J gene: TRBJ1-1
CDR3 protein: CASSTGGITEAFF
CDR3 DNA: TGTGCCAGCAGCACAGGGGGCATCACTGAAGCTTTCTTT

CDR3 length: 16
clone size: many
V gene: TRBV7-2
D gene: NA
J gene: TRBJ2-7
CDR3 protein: CASSSHSGTASYEQYF
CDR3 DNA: TGTGCCAGCAGCTCACACTCCGGGACGGCATCCTACGAGCAGTACTTC

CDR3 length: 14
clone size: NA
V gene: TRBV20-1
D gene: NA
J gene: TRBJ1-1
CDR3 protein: CSARDPPRGGEAFF
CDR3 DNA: TGCAGTGCTAGAGATCCCCCCCGGGGTGGTGAAGCTTTCTTT

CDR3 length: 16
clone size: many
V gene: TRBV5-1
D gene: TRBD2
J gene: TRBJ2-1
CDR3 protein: CASSLLLAGVQNEQFF
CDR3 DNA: TGCGCCAGCAGCTTGTTACTAGCGGGAGTTCAAAATGAGCAGTTCTTC

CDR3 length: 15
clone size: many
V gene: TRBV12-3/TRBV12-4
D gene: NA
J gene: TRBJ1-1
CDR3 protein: CARLHSGWVNTEAFF
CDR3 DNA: TGTGCCAGACTTCATTCAGGGTGGGTAAACACTGAAGCTTTCTTT

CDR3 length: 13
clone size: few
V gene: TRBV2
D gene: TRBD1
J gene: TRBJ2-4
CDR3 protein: CASRRGTGNIQYF
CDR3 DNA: TGTGCCAGCAGGCGGGGGACAGGGAACATTCAGTACTTC

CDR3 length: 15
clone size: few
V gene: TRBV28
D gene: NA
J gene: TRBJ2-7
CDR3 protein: CASSPAGYPTYEQYF
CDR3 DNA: TGTGCCAGCAGTCCCGCGGGCTATCCTACCTACGAGCAGTACTTC

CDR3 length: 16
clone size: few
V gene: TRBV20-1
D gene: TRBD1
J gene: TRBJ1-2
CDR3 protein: CSASGTGVEEDYGYTF
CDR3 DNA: TGCAGTGCTAGTGGGACAGGGGTAGAAGAAGACTATGGCTACACCTTC

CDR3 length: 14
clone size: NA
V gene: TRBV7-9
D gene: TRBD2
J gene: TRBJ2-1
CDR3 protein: CASSWEAGGPIQFF
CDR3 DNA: TGTGCCAGCAGCTGGGAAGCGGGAGGGCCTATCCAGTTCTTC

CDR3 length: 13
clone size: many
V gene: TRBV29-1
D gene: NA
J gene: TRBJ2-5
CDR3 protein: CSVVPHLGETQYF
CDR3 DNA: TGCAGCGTTGTACCGCACCTCGGGGAGACCCAGTACTTC

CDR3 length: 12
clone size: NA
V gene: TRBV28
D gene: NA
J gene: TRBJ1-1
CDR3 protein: CASRQMNTEAFF
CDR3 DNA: TGTGCCAGCAGACAGATGAACACTGAAGCTTTCTTT

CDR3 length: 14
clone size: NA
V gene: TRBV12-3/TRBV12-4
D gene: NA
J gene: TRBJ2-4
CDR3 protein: CASTVSGGLNIQYF
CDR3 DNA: TGTGCCAGCACTGTATCAGGGGGGTTAAACATTCAGTACTTC

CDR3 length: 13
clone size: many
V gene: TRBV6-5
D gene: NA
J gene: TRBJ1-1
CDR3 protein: CAHSPSRTTEAFF
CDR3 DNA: TGTGCCCACTCCCCTTCCCGGACCACTGAAGCTTTCTTT

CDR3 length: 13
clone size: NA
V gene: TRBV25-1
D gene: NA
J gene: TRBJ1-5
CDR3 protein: CASSASGRQPQHF
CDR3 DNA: TGTGCCAGCAGTGCGTCAGGGAGGCAGCCCCAGCATTTT

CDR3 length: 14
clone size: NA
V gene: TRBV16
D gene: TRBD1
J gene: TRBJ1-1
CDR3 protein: CAKGQWNDGTEAFF
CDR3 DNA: TGTGCCAAGGGACAGTGGAACGATGGCACTGAAGCTTTCTTT

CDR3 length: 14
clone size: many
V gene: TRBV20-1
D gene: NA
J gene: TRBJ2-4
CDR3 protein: CSATSVDRQNIQYF
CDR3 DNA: TGCAGTGCCACATCCGTGGACAGACAAAACATTCAGTACTTC

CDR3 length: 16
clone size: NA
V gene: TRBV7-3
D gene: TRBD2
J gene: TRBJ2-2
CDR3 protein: CASSLGLAVNTGELFF
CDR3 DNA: TGTGCCAGCAGCTTAGGACTAGCAGTTAACACCGGGGAGCTGTTTTTT

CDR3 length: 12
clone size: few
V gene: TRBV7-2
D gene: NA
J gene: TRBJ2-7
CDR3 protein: CASSPPSYEQYF
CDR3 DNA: TGTGCCAGCAGCCCACCCTCCTACGAGCAGTACTTC

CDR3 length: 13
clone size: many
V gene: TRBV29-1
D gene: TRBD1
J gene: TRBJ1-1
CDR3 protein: CSVRTGAVTEAFF
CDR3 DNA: TGCAGCGTACGGACAGGTGCGGTCACTGAAGCTTTCTTT

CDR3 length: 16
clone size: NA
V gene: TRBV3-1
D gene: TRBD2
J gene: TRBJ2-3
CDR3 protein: CASSRGLARSVDTQYF
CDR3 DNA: TGTGCCAGCAGCCGAGGACTAGCGAGATCCGTAGATACGCAGTATTTT

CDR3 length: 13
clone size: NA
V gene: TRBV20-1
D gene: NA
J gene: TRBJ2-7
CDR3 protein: CSVSQGTSYEQYF
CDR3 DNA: TGCAGTGTTTCACAGGGTACCTCCTACGAGCAGTACTTC